This is a list of T cell receptor beta chains from one sample in a study of blood T cell repertoires in COVID-19. Profiled with immunoSEQ multiplex PCR; TCRdb holds only in-frame clones, not every one. The sample records approximately 260,000 clones, approximately 84% being singletons. Sequencing used PBMCs or T cells enriched from blood (not recorded which). These receptors originate from a man in his forties or fifties who had recovered from COVID-19. Both conserved end residues are part of each CDR3. The order of the fields is CDR3 protein, CDR3 DNA, V gene, D gene, J gene, clone size, CDR3 length. The D gene is left open where the match is weak. Part of the rows lack a size; the others show once, few, many or a class for expanded clones.

CDR3aa: CASRSGRDTYEQYF; CDR3nt: TGCGCCAGCAGGTCAGGGAGGGACACCTACGAGCAGTACTTC; v_gene: TRBV5-1; d_gene: .; j_gene: TRBJ2-7; abundance: .; len: 14
CDR3aa: CASSRQGDYGYTF; CDR3nt: TGTGCCAGCTCGCGACAGGGGGACTATGGCTACACCTTC; v_gene: TRBV18; d_gene: TRBD1; j_gene: TRBJ1-2; abundance: .; len: 13
CDR3aa: CASSSGQGARTEAFF; CDR3nt: TGTGCCAGTAGTAGCGGACAGGGGGCTAGAACTGAAGCTTTCTTT; v_gene: TRBV19; d_gene: TRBD1; j_gene: TRBJ1-1; abundance: .; len: 15
CDR3aa: CASSSLIWPVTYEQYF; CDR3nt: TGTGCCAGCAGTTCCCTTATATGGCCAGTTACCTACGAGCAGTACTTC; v_gene: TRBV27; d_gene: .; j_gene: TRBJ2-7; abundance: few; len: 16
CDR3aa: CASSFGQGRPQHF; CDR3nt: TGTGCCAGCAGCTTTGGACAGGGGCGGCCCCAGCATTTT; v_gene: TRBV5-5; d_gene: TRBD1; j_gene: TRBJ1-5; abundance: .; len: 13
CDR3aa: CASSPRTDPREPQHF; CDR3nt: TGTGCCAGCTCACCACGGACAGACCCCAGGGAGCCCCAGCATTTT; v_gene: TRBV18; d_gene: .; j_gene: TRBJ1-5; abundance: .; len: 15
CDR3aa: CASSMGLAGGRWSSYNEQFF; CDR3nt: TGTGCCAGTAGTATGGGTCTAGCGGGGGGGCGGTGGAGCTCCTACAATGAGCAGTTCTTC; v_gene: TRBV19; d_gene: TRBD2; j_gene: TRBJ2-1; abundance: .; len: 20
CDR3aa: CASSLQRGGLDSYNEQFF; CDR3nt: TGTGCCAGTAGTCTCCAGCGGGGGGGCCTTGATTCCTACAATGAGCAGTTCTTC; v_gene: TRBV19; d_gene: TRBD2; j_gene: TRBJ2-1; abundance: .; len: 18
CDR3aa: CASSLSTGIDNSPLHF; CDR3nt: TGTGCCAGCTCACTATCGACAGGGATCGATAATTCACCCCTCCACTTT; v_gene: TRBV18; d_gene: TRBD1; j_gene: TRBJ1-6; abundance: .; len: 16
CDR3aa: CASSLSQGAGYQPQHF; CDR3nt: TGTGCCAGCAGCTTGTCCCAGGGGGCGGGGTATCAGCCCCAGCATTTT; v_gene: TRBV5-5; d_gene: TRBD1; j_gene: TRBJ1-5; abundance: .; len: 16
CDR3aa: CASSPPTGGSNGYTF; CDR3nt: TGTGCCAGCAGCCCGCCGACAGGGGGATCCAATGGCTACACCTTC; v_gene: TRBV7-2; d_gene: TRBD1; j_gene: TRBJ1-2; abundance: .; len: 15
CDR3aa: CASSLLHTGVHTGELFF; CDR3nt: TGCGCCAGCAGCTTGTTGCATACCGGGGTTCACACCGGGGAGCTGTTTTTT; v_gene: TRBV5-1; d_gene: .; j_gene: TRBJ2-2; abundance: many; len: 17
CDR3aa: CASRLEGVGNQPQHF; CDR3nt: TGTGCCAGCAGACTCGAGGGGGTGGGGAATCAGCCCCAGCATTTT; v_gene: TRBV27; d_gene: .; j_gene: TRBJ1-5; abundance: .; len: 15
CDR3aa: CASSGAPALFRNTEAFF; CDR3nt: TGTGCCAGCAGTGGAGCCCCGGCCCTATTCAGGAACACTGAAGCTTTCTTT; v_gene: TRBV6-2/TRBV6-3; d_gene: .; j_gene: TRBJ1-1; abundance: .; len: 17
CDR3aa: CASILAGSYNSPLHF; CDR3nt: TGTGCCAGCATCCTCGCGGGCTCCTATAATTCACCCCTCCACTTT; v_gene: TRBV28; d_gene: .; j_gene: TRBJ1-6; abundance: .; len: 15
CDR3aa: CASGLVPRGAGNQPQHF; CDR3nt: TGTGCTAGTGGTTTGGTGCCGCGGGGGGCTGGCAATCAGCCCCAGCATTTT; v_gene: TRBV12-5; d_gene: .; j_gene: TRBJ1-5; abundance: once; len: 17
CDR3aa: CASSLDYYEQYF; CDR3nt: TGTGCCAGCAGCTTGGATTACTACGAGCAGTACTTC; v_gene: TRBV5-4; d_gene: .; j_gene: TRBJ2-7; abundance: .; len: 12
CDR3aa: CASSIDPPPGTDTQYF; CDR3nt: TGTGCCAGTAGTATAGATCCGCCCCCGGGCACAGATACGCAGTATTTT; v_gene: TRBV19; d_gene: .; j_gene: TRBJ2-3; abundance: once; len: 16
CDR3aa: CASSHPLLTGRASYGYTF; CDR3nt: TGTGCCAGCAGCCACCCTCTATTAACAGGCCGGGCTTCATATGGCTACACCTTC; v_gene: TRBV11-2; d_gene: .; j_gene: TRBJ1-2; abundance: .; len: 18
CDR3aa: CASSFGPGELFF; CDR3nt: TGTGCCAGCAGCTTCGGTCCCGGGGAGCTGTTTTTT; v_gene: TRBV7-9; d_gene: .; j_gene: TRBJ2-2; abundance: once; len: 12
CDR3aa: CASSSDRAAAGETQYF; CDR3nt: TGTGCCAGCAGCTCCGATAGGGCCGCAGCGGGGGAGACCCAGTACTTC; v_gene: TRBV7-9; d_gene: TRBD2; j_gene: TRBJ2-5; abundance: .; len: 16
CDR3aa: CAWSVQSRAFF; CDR3nt: TGTGCCTGGAGTGTACAATCGAGGGCTTTCTTT; v_gene: TRBV30; d_gene: .; j_gene: TRBJ1-1; abundance: .; len: 11
CDR3aa: CASRQGNTGELFF; CDR3nt: TGCGCCAGCAGACAGGGGAACACCGGGGAGCTGTTTTTT; v_gene: TRBV10-2; d_gene: .; j_gene: TRBJ2-2; abundance: .; len: 13
CDR3aa: CASSPLSLAGGLQTQYF; CDR3nt: TGTGCCAGCTCACCACTCTCCCTGGCGGGGGGTCTCCAGACCCAGTACTTC; v_gene: TRBV18; d_gene: TRBD2; j_gene: TRBJ2-5; abundance: few; len: 17
CDR3aa: CASSLRQAYGYTF; CDR3nt: TGTGCCAGCAGCTTAAGACAAGCCTATGGCTACACCTTC; v_gene: TRBV7-9; d_gene: .; j_gene: TRBJ1-2; abundance: .; len: 13
CDR3aa: CASSQESRRGNEKLFF; CDR3nt: TGTGCCAGCAGCCAAGAATCCCGCAGGGGTAATGAAAAACTGTTTTTT; v_gene: TRBV4-2; d_gene: .; j_gene: TRBJ1-4; abundance: .; len: 16
CDR3aa: CASRRTDYGYTF; CDR3nt: TGTGCCAGCAGACGGACAGATTATGGCTACACCTTC; v_gene: TRBV2; d_gene: .; j_gene: TRBJ1-2; abundance: .; len: 12
CDR3aa: CASTGARGLAKNIQYF; CDR3nt: TGTGCCAGCACCGGCGCCCGGGGACTAGCCAAAAACATTCAGTACTTC; v_gene: TRBV2; d_gene: .; j_gene: TRBJ2-4; abundance: .; len: 16